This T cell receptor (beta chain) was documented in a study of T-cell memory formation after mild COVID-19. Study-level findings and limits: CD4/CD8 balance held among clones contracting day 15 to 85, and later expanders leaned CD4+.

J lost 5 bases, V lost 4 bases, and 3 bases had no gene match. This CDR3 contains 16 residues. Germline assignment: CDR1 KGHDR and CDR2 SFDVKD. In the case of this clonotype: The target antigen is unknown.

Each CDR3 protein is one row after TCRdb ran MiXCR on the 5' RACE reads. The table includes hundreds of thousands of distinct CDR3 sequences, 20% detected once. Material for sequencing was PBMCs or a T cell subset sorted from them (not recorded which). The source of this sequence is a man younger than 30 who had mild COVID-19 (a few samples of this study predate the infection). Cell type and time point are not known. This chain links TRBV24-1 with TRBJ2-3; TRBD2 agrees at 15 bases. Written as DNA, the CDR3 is TGTGCCACCAGTGACCCGGGACTAGCGGGGGGAGATACGCAGTATTTT. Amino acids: CATSDPGLAGGDTQYF.